This T cell receptor (beta chain) is from a study of technical replicates of blood from a few donors. This table comes from immunoSEQ multiplex PCR, and its TCRdb copy is limited to in-frame clones, with some not included. The sample contains about 79,000 clones, 91% of which appear only once. The CDR3 is 16 amino acids. V lost 0 bases, J lost 6 bases, and 15 bases lay in between. Per the germline V gene, CDR1 is WSHSY and CDR2 is SAAADI. The chain employs TRBV10-2 and TRBJ2-1, with no clear D. Sequenced material: T cells isolated from PBMCs. The TCR comes from a human donor in good health. Some clones in this sample may be carry-over from other donors' samples. The CDR3 loop reads CASSESLRSTFNEQFF. CDR3 sequence (DNA): TGCGCCAGCAGTGAGTCTCTGCGTAGCACCTTCAATGAGCAGTTCTTC.